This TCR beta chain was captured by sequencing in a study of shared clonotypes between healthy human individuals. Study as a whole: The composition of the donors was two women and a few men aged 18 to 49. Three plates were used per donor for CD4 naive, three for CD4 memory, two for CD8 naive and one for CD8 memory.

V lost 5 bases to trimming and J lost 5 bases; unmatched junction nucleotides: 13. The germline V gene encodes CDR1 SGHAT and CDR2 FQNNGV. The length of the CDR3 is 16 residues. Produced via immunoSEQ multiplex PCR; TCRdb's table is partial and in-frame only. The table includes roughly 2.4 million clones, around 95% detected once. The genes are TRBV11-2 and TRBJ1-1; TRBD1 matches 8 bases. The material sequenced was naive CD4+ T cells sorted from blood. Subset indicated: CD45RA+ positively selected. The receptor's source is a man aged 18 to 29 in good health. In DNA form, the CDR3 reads TGTGCCAGCAGCCCCCGGACAGGGTTAGGAGGGACTGAAGCTTTCTTT. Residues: CASSPRTGLGGTEAFF.